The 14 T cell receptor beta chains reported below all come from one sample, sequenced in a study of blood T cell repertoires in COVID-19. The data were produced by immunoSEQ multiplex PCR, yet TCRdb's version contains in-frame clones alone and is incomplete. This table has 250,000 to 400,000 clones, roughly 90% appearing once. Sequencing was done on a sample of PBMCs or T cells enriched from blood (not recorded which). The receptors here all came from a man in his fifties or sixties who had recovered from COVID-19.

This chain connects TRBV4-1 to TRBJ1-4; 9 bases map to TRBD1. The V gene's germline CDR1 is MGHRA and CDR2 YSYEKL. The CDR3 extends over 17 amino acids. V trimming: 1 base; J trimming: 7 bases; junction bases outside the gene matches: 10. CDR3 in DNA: TGCGCCAGCAGCCAAGGTTCTACAGGGGGCGGAGGTGAAAAACTGTTTTTT. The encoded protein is CASSQGSTGGGGEKLFF.

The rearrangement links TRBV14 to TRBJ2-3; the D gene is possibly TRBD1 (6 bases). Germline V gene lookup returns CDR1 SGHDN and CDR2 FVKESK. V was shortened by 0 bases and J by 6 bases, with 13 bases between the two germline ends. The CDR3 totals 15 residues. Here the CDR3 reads CASSQDVGADDTQYF. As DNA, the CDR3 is TGTGCCAGCAGCCAAGATGTGGGGGCGGACGATACGCAGTATTTT.

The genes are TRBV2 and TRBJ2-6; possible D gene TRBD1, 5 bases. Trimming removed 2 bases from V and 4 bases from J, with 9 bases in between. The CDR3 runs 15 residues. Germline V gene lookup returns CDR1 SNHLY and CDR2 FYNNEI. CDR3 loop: CASSEQGPGANVLTF. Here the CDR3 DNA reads TGTGCCAGCAGTGAACAGGGCCCAGGGGCCAACGTCCTGACTTTC.

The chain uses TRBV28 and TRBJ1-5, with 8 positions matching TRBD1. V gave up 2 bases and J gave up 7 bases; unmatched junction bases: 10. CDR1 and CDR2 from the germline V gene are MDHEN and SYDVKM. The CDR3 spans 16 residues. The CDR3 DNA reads TGTGCCAGCAGTTTACTTGGACAGGGTTTCACCCAGCCCCAGCATTTT. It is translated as CASSLLGQGFTQPQHF.

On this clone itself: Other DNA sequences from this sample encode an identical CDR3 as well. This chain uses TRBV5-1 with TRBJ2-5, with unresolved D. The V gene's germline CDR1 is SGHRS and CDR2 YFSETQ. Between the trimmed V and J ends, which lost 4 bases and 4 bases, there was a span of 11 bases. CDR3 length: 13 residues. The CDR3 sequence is CASSPIGGETQYF. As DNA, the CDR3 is TGCGCCAGCAGCCCGATCGGCGGAGAGACCCAGTACTTC.

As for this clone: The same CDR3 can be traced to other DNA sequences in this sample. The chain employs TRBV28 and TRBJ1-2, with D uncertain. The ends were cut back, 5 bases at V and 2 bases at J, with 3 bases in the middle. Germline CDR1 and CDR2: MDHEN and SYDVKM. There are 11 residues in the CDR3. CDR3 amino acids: CASSQNYGYTF. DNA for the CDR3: TGTGCCAGCAGTCAAAACTATGGCTACACCTTC.

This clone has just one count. CDR3 sequence reads: CASIPGGANTGELFF. CDR3 nucleotide sequence: TGTGCCAGCATCCCCGGGGGGGCGAACACCGGGGAGCTGTTTTTT. The rearrangement links TRBV28 to TRBJ2-2, with 8 bases matching TRBD2. Germline V gene lookup returns CDR1 MDHEN and CDR2 SYDVKM. The CDR3 extends over 15 amino acids. V shed 7 bases and J 0 bases; nucleotides not matched to a gene: 4. The whole variable domain, remainder taken from reference TRBV28 and TRBJ2-2, is DVKVTQSSRYLVKRTGEKVFLECVQDMDHENMFWYRQDPGLGLRLIYFSYDVKMKEKGDIPEGYSVSREKKERFSLILESASTNQTSMYLCASIPGGANTGELFFGEGSRLTVL.

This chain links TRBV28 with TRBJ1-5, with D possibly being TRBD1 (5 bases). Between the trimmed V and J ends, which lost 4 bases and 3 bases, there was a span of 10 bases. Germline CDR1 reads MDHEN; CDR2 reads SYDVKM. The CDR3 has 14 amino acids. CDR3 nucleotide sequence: TGTGCCAGCAGTTCCCGACAGCTCAATCAGCCCCAGCATTTT. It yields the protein CASSSRQLNQPQHF. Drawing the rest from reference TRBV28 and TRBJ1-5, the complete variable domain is DVKVTQSSRYLVKRTGEKVFLECVQDMDHENMFWYRQDPGLGLRLIYFSYDVKMKEKGDIPEGYSVSREKKERFSLILESASTNQTSMYLCASSSRQLNQPQHFGDGTRLSIL.

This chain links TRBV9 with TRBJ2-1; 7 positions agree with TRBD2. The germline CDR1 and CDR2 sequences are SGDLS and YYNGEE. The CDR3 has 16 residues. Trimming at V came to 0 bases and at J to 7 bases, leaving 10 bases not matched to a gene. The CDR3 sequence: CASSVGQISSGNEQFF. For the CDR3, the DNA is TGTGCCAGCAGCGTAGGTCAAATAAGTAGCGGGAATGAGCAGTTCTTC. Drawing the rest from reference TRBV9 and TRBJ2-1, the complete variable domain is DSGVTQTPKHLITATGQRVTLRCSPRSGDLSVYWYQQSLDQGLQFLIQYYNGEERAKGNILERFSAQQFPDLHSELNLSSLELGDSALYFCASSVGQISSGNEQFFGPGTRLTVL.

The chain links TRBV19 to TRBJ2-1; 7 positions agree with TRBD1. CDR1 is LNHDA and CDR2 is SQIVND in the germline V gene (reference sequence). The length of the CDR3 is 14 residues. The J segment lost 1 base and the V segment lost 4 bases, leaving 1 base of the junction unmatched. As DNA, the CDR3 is TGTGCCAGTAGTAGGGACAGTTCCTACAATGAGCAGTTCTTC. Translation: CASSRDSSYNEQFF.

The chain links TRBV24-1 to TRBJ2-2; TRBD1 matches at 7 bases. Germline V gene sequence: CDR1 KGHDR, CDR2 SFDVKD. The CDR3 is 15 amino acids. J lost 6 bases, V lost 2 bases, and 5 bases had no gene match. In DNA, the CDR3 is TGTGCCACCAGTGATTCCCCCGGGACAGCCGGGGAGCTGTTTTTT. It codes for CATSDSPGTAGELFF.

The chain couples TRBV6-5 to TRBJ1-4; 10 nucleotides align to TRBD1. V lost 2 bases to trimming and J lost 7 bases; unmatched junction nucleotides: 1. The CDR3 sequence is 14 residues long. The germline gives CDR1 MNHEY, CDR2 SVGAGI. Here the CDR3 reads CASSYGTGVEKLFF. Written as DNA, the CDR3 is TGTGCCAGCAGTTACGGGACAGGGGTTGAAAAACTGTTTTTT.

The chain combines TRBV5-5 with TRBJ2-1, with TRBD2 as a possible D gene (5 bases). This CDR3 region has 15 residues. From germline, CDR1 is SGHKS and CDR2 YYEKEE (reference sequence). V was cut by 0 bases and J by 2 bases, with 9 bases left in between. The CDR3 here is CASSLVRETYNEQFF. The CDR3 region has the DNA TGTGCCAGCAGCTTGGTGAGGGAAACCTACAATGAGCAGTTCTTC.

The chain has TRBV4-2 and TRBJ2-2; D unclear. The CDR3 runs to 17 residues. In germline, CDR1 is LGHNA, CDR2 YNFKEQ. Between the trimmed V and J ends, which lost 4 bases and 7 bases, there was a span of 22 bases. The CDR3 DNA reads TGTGCCAGCAGCCCCATCCCGTCTCCGGCCTCGGGCGGGGAGCTGTTTTTT. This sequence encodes CASSPIPSPASGGELFF.